Shown below are 19 T cell receptor beta chains from a single sample sequenced in a study of blood T cell repertoires in COVID-19. Produced via immunoSEQ multiplex PCR; TCRdb's table is partial and in-frame only. This table has some 150,000 clones, nearly 80% appearing once. Material: peripheral blood. These TCRs come from a man older than 75 with acute or convalescent COVID-19.

Many counts were recorded for this clone. This chain uses TRBV11-2 with TRBJ2-7; D is possibly TRBD2 (5 bases). V was pared by 6 bases and J by 4 bases, with 16 bases between. This CDR3 region has 14 residues. Germline CDR1 reads SGHAT; CDR2 reads FQNNGV. The CDR3 is CASRIGVGGYEQYF. The CDR3 nucleotides are TGTGCCAGCAGAATTGGGGTGGGCGGGTACGAGCAGTACTTC.

The rearrangement joins TRBV15 to TRBJ2-1, with TRBD2 identical over 13 bases. The J segment lost 0 bases and the V segment lost 0 bases, leaving 2 bases of the junction unmatched. The CDR3 spans 18 residues. Per germline, CDR1 LNHNV and CDR2 YYDKDF (reference sequence). CDR3 sequence: CATSRERTSGSSYNEQFF. The CDR3, as DNA: TGTGCCACCAGCAGAGAGAGGACTAGCGGGAGCTCCTACAATGAGCAGTTCTTC.

This chain links TRBV7-8 with TRBJ1-6; 8 bases align to TRBD1. The CDR3 runs to 15 residues. In germline, CDR1 is SGHVS, CDR2 FQNEAQ. V was clipped by 1 base and J by 17 bases; unmatched bases: 13. The CDR3 region is CASSLVLDRVLPFHF. The CDR3 nucleotides read TGTGCCAGCAGCTTAGTTTTGGACAGGGTTCTACCTTTCCACTTT.

This clone was seen a single time. This sequence joins TRBV7-3 and TRBJ1-2; D is ambiguous. The CDR3 loop spans 13 amino acids. Germline CDR1 is SGHTA and CDR2 is FQGTGA. Deletions cut 2 bases from V and 8 bases from J, with 12 bases between. Written as DNA, the CDR3 is TGTGCCAGCAGCTTAGAGGGCAGCAGGGGCTACACCTTC. Translated, it gives CASSLEGSRGYTF.

The CDR3 bases are TGTGCCAGCTCACCACTGGCTAGCGGGGCGGGGAGCTCCTACGAGCAGTACGTC. This sequence encodes CASSPLASGAGSSYEQYV. The chain links TRBV18 to TRBJ2-7, with 9 nucleotides matching TRBD2. CDR1 is KGHSH, CDR2 LQKENI, per germline. The CDR3 is 18 amino acids. V lost 1 base, J lost 0 bases, and 10 bases stayed unmatched.

V usage is TRBV5-4 and J usage is TRBJ1-1; no firm D call. The CDR3 runs to 13 residues. Per the germline V gene, CDR1 is SGHNT and CDR2 is YYREEE (reference sequence). Trimming took off 2 bases at V and 3 bases at J, with 8 bases between the two ends. The CDR3 loop is CASSLSVDTEAFF. CDR3 nucleotides: TGTGCCAGCAGCTTATCAGTGGACACTGAAGCTTTCTTT.

V is TRBV9 and J is TRBJ2-2, with unresolved D. The CDR3 totals 16 residues. V gave up 0 bases and J gave up 0 bases, with 9 bases separating them. Germline V gene sequence: CDR1 SGDLS, CDR2 YYNGEE. The CDR3 spells CASSVGQATNTGELFF. The DNA for the CDR3 is TGTGCCAGCAGCGTAGGCCAGGCCACGAACACCGGGGAGCTGTTTTTT.

The chain links TRBV9 to TRBJ1-2; weak D call: TRBD1 (5 bases). V was trimmed by 2 bases and J by 4 bases, leaving 12 bases between them. CDR1 and CDR2 (germline): SGDLS, YYNGEE. CDR3 length: 14 amino acids. The CDR3 region has the DNA TGTGCCAGCAGCGTTAGCCTGCAGGGCTATGGCTACACCTTC. It translates to CASSVSLQGYGYTF.

The rearrangement uses TRBV5-1 and TRBJ1-6; weak D call: TRBD1 (5 bases). Germline loops: CDR1 SGHRS, CDR2 YFSETQ. The CDR3 is 17 amino acids. V gave up 4 bases and J gave up 0 bases, with 14 bases separating them. The CDR3 bases are TGCGCCAGCAGCCCCGCCGGGGGAGGCTCCTATAATTCACCCCTCCACTTT. Its protein is CASSPAGGGSYNSPLHF. Full variable domain (rest looked up from reference TRBV5-1 and TRBJ1-6): KAGVTQTPRYLIKTRGQQVTLSCSPISGHRSVSWYQQTPGQGLQFLFEYFSETQRNKGNFPGRFSGRQFSNSRSEMNVSTLELGDSALYLCASSPAGGGSYNSPLHFGNGTRLTVT.

The chain carries TRBV4-3 and TRBJ2-3; TRBD1 agrees at 7 bases. Germline loops: CDR1 LGHNA, CDR2 YSLEER. The CDR3 loop spans 15 amino acids. V lost 0 bases to trimming and J lost 2 bases; unmatched junction nucleotides: 2. CDR3 protein: CASSQEGTATDTQYF. The DNA of the CDR3 is TGCGCCAGCAGCCAAGAGGGGACAGCCACAGATACGCAGTATTTT.

J is TRBJ1-6 and V is TRBV7-2; 8 nucleotides match TRBD1. After removal of 4 bases from V and 9 bases from J, the junction contained 8 bases not matched to a gene. This CDR3 is 15 amino acids long. The V gene's germline CDR1 is SGHTA and CDR2 FQGNSA. The CDR3 coding sequence is TGTGCCAGCAGCTCCCCGGACAGGGCCAGTTCACCCCTCCACTTT. Translating gives CASSSPDRASSPLHF.

This chain connects TRBV5-1 to TRBJ2-5; 11 nucleotides align to TRBD2. Per germline, CDR1 SGHRS and CDR2 YFSETQ. The CDR3 spans 15 residues. V was pared by 0 bases and J by 2 bases, with 0 bases of the junction left unmatched. The CDR3 region is CASSLGTSGQETQYF. The CDR3 DNA reads TGCGCCAGCAGCTTGGGGACTAGCGGGCAAGAGACCCAGTACTTC.

V gene TRBV5-1 combines with J gene TRBJ1-2, with D uncertain. Per germline, CDR1 SGHRS and CDR2 YFSETQ. This CDR3 has 15 amino acids. The germline V and J ends were trimmed by 4 bases and 8 bases, with 21 bases remaining between them. The DNA of the CDR3 is TGCGCCAGCAGCCCCGCGGGGAACCCTGAAGAAGGCTACACCTTC. Its translation: CASSPAGNPEEGYTF.

The genes are TRBV6-2 or TRBV6-3 and TRBJ1-2; TRBD1 matches 11 bases. The CDR3 runs to 14 residues. V dropped 6 bases and J dropped 5; count of bases not matched to a gene: 5. Germline-derived CDR1 and CDR2 are MNHEY and SVGEGT. The CDR3 region is CASSRDRGEYGYTF. DNA for the CDR3: TGTGCCAGCAGCCGGGACAGGGGGGAATATGGCTACACCTTC.

The chain recombines TRBV29-1 with TRBJ1-1; tentatively, D is TRBD1 (5 bases). The CDR3 length is 12 residues. V lost 4 bases, J lost 6 bases, and 12 bases lay in between. Germline CDR1 reads SQVTM; CDR2 reads ANQGSEA. The DNA for the CDR3 is TGCAGCGTTGCCGGGGGTCCCGCTGAAGCTTTCTTT. Translating gives CSVAGGPAEAFF.

This chain connects TRBV6-5 to TRBJ1-4, with TRBD1 matching 10 bases. The CDR3 is 15 amino acids. In germline, CDR1 is MNHEY, CDR2 SVGAGI. The V segment lost 6 bases and the J segment 7 bases; nucleotides outside the gene matches: 8. CDR3 sequence (DNA): TGTGCCAGCAGCCGATTGGGACAGGGGATTGAAAAACTGTTTTTT. It specifies CASSRLGQGIEKLFF.

The chain links TRBV28 to TRBJ1-2; 9 bases align to TRBD1. This CDR3 region has 15 residues. The germline CDR1 and CDR2 sequences are MDHEN and SYDVKM. The J segment lost 4 bases and the V segment lost 8 bases, leaving 11 bases of the junction unmatched. Here the CDR3 reads CASPPGTGLPYGYTF. CDR3 sequence (DNA): TGTGCCAGCCCTCCCGGGACAGGGTTACCCTATGGCTACACCTTC.

The chain combines TRBV7-6 with TRBJ2-7; tentative D call: TRBD2 (5 bases). CDR3 length: 12 residues. The V end was cut by 1 base, the J end by 9 bases, with 10 bases between. Germline CDR1 is SGHVS and CDR2 is FNYEAQ. Written as DNA, the CDR3 is TGTGCCAGCAGCTTAGACCGGGGAGCGCAGTACTTC. Translating gives CASSLDRGAQYF.

The V and J genes are TRBV7-2 and TRBJ2-3; TRBD2 is a possible D gene (6 bases). The CDR3 spans 15 residues. CDR1 is SGHTA, CDR2 FQGNSA, per germline. Trimming cost V 2 bases and J 6 bases, with 15 bases left between them. CDR3 nucleotides: TGTGCCAGCAGCTTATCGGGTGGCGGGGTGGATACGCAGTATTTT. Residues: CASSLSGGGVDTQYF.